Given below is one T cell receptor beta chain in context. This entry comes from a study of blood T cell repertoires in COVID-19. In the authors' workflow: It was from reference gene primer amplification that nucleated cell counts were estimated. Repertoires were generated with immunoSEQ multiplex PCR, while TCRdb's copy carries only in-frame clones and drops some. V and J calls and clone size follow that table, whereas D and trimming were derived from the DNA. Of more than 300,000 clones in the sample, approximately 90% were seen once. The length of the CDR3 is 18 residues. The study assigned cohorts using participant-reported clinical history. The study recruited exposed participants who had met a COVID-19 case within 2 weeks before entry.

The sequenced sample consisted of PBMCs or T cells enriched from blood (not recorded which). This receptor was identified in a woman between 40 and 55 years old who had been exposed to COVID-19. This chain links TRBV12-2 with TRBJ2-1; no check of the table's D call, TRBD1, against the DNA was made. TRBV12-2 represents a pseudogene. The CDR3 DNA is TGTGCAAGTCGCCATACCCCACCAGGGGCTCCCTCCTACAATGAGCAGTTCTTC. Translation gives CASRHTPPGAPSYNEQFF.